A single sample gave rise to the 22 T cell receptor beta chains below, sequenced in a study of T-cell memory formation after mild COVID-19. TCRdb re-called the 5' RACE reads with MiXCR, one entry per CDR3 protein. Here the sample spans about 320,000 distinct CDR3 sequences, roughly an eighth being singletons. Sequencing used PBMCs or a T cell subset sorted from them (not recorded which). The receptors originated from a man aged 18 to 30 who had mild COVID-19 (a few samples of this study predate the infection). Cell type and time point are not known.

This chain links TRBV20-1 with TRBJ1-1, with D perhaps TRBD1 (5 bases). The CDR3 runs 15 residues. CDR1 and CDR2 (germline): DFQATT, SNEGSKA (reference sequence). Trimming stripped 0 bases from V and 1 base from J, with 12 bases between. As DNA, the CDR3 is TGCAGTGCTAGAGATCCTCGGCAGGGGAACACTGAAGCTTTCTTT. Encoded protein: CSARDPRQGNTEAFF.

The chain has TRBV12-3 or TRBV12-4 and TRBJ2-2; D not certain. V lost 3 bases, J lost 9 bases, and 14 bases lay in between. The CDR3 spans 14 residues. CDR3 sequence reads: CASSFREKIRELFF. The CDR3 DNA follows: TGTGCCAGCAGTTTCCGCGAGAAAATCCGGGAGCTGTTTTTT.

The CDR3 DNA is TGTGCCAGCAGTTTATGGATTGGTAGCGGGGGGCCCGCAGATACGCAGTATTTT. This translates into CASSLWIGSGGPADTQYF. This chain uses TRBV27 with TRBJ2-3; 10 bases map to TRBD2. J was trimmed by 4 bases and V by 1 base; bases with no gene match: 11. Per germline, CDR1 MNHEY and CDR2 SMNVEV (reference sequence). The CDR3 contains 18 residues.

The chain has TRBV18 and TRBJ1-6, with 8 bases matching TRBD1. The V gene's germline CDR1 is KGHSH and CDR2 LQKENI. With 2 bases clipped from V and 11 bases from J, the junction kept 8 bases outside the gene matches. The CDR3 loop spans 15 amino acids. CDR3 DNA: TGTGCCAGCTCACCAGTCGGACAGGGTGAAACACCCCTCCACTTT. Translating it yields CASSPVGQGETPLHF.

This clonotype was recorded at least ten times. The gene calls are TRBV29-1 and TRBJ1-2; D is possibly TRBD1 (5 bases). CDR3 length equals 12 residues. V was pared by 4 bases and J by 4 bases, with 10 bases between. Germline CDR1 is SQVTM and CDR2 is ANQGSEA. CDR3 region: CSVVEGPYGYTF. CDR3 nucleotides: TGCAGCGTTGTGGAGGGGCCCTATGGCTACACCTTC.

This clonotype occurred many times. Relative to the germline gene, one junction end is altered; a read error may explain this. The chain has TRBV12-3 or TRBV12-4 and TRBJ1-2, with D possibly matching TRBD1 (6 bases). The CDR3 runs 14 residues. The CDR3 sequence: CASSPTGSNYGYTF. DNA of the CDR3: TGCGCCAGCAGCCCGACAGGATCTAACTATGGCTACACCTTC.

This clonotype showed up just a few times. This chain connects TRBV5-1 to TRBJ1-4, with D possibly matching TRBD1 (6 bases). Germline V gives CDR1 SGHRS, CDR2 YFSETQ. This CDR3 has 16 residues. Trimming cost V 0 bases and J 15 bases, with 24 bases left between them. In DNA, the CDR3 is TGCGCCAGCAGCTTGGAGGGGGGACGGACTGCAGTGGCGGTGTTTTTT. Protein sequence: CASSLEGGRTAVAVFF.

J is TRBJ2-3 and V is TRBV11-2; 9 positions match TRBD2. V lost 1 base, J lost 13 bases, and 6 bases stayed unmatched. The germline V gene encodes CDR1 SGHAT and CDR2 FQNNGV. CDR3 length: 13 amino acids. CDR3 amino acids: CASSLGTRTSEYF. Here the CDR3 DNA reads TGTGCCAGCAGCTTAGGGACTCGGACTAGCGAGTATTTT.

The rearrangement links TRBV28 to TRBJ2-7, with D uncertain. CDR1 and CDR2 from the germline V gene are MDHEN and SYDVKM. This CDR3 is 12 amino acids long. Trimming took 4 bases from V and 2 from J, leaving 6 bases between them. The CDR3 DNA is TGTGCCAGCAGTTCTGCAGCCTACGAGCAGTACGTC. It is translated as CASSSAAYEQYV.

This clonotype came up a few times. The DNA of the CDR3 is TGCGCCAGCAGCTGGGGCGGGCATAGGGGCACAGATACGCAGTATTTT. Translation gives CASSWGGHRGTDTQYF. The V gene is TRBV5-1, the J gene TRBJ2-3; D might be TRBD1 or TRBD2, each matching 5 bases. Deletions cut 3 bases from V and 1 base from J, with 15 bases between. CDR1 and CDR2 (germline): SGHRS, YFSETQ. The CDR3 consists of 16 residues.

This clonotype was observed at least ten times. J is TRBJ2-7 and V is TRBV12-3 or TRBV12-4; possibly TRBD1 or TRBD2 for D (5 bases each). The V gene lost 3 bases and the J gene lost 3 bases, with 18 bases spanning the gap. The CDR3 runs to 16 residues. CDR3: CASSLGDPKAFYEQYV. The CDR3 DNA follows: TGTGCCAGCAGTTTGGGGGATCCCAAAGCCTTCTACGAGCAGTACGTC.

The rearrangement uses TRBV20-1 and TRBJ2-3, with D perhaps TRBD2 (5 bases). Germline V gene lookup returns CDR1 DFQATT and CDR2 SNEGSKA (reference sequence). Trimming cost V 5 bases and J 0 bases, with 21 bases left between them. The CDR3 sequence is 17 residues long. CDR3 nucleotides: TGCAGTGCTCCGGCTGGGAGATTGACGACTAGCACAGATACGCAGTATTTT. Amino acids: CSAPAGRLTTSTDTQYF.

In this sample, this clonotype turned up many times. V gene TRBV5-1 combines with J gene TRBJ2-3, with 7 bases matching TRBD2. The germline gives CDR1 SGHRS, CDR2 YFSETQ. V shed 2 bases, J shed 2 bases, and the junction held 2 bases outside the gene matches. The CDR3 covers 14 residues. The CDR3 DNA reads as TGCGCCAGCAGCTTAGCGGGGAACACAGATACGCAGTATTTT. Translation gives CASSLAGNTDTQYF.

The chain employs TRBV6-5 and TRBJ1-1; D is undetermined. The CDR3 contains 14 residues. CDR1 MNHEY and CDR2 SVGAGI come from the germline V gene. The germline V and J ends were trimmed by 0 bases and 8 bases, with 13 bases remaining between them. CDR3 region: CASSYSVLYKEAFF. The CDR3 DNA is TGTGCCAGCAGTTACTCGGTATTATACAAAGAAGCTTTCTTT.

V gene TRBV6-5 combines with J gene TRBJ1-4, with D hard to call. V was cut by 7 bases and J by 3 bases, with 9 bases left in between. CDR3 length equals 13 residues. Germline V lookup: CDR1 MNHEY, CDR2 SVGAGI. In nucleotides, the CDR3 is TGTGCCAGCACTTCGCGGGCTAATGAAAAACTGTTTTTT. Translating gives CASTSRANEKLFF.

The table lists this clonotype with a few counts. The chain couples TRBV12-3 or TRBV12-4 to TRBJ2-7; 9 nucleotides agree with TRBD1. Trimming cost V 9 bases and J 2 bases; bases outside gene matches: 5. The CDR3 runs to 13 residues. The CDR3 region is CASGTGNTYEQYF. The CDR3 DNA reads TGTGCCAGTGGGACAGGGAACACCTACGAGCAGTACTTC.

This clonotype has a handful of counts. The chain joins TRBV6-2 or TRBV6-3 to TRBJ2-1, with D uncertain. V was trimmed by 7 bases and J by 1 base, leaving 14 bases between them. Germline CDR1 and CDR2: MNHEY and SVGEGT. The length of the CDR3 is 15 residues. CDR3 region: CASNSIGPSYNEQFF. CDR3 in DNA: TGTGCCAGCAACTCGATCGGCCCATCCTACAATGAGCAGTTCTTC.

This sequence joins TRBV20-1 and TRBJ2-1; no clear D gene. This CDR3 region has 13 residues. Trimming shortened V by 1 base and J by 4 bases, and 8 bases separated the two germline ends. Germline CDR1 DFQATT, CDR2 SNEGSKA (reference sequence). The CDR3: CSARVDNYNEQFF. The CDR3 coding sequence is TGCAGTGCTAGAGTCGACAATTACAATGAGCAGTTCTTC.

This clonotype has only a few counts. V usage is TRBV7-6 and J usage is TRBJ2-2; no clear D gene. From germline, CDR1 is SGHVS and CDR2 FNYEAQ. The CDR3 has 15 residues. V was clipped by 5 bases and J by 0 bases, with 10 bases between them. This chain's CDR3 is CASSRTFTNTGELFF. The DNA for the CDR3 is TGTGCCAGCAGCCGGACCTTTACGAACACCGGGGAGCTGTTTTTT.

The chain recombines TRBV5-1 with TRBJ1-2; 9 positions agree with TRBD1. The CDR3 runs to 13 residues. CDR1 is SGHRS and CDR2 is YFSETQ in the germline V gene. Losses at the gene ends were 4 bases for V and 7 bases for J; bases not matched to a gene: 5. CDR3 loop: CASSEGQGSGYTF. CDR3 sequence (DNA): TGCGCCAGCAGCGAGGGACAGGGAAGTGGCTACACCTTC.

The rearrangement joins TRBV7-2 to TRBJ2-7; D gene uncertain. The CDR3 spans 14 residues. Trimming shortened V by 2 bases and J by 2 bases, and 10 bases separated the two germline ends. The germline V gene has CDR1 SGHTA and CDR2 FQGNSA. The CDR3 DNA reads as TGTGCCAGCAGCTTACGAGGAGAGGCCTACGAGCAGTACTTC. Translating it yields CASSLRGEAYEQYF.

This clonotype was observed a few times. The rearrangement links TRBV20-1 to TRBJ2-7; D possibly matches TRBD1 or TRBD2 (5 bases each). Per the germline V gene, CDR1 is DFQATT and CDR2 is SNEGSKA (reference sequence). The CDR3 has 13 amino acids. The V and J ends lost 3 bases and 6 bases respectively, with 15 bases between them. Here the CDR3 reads CSASRTRTGEQYF. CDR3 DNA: TGCAGTGCTAGTCGGACAAGGACTGGCGAGCAGTACTTC.